Listed below are T cell receptor beta chains from one sample, sequenced in a study of blood T cell repertoires in COVID-19. The repertoire was sequenced with immunoSEQ multiplex PCR; TCRdb's copy has only in-frame clones and lacks some. The table includes 200,000 to 250,000 clones, around 86% detected once. Sequencing was done on a sample of PBMCs or T cells enriched from blood (not recorded which). The receptors come from a woman between 50 and 59 years old with acute COVID-19. The CDR3 runs from the conserved cysteine through the conserved F or W.

V gene	J gene	CDR3 protein
TRBV10-3	TRBJ1-3	CAISRSESGNTIYF
TRBV19	TRBJ1-2	CATATGGLYGYTF
TRBV28	TRBJ2-7	CASSPGRPPYEQYF
TRBV6-6	TRBJ2-1	CASNPEGGGYNEQFF
TRBV4-2	TRBJ2-1	CASSQDPGLAANEQFF
TRBV15	TRBJ2-5	CATSREGGGRETQYF
TRBV7-9	TRBJ2-6	CASSPTQSLVPGGANVLTF
TRBV20-1	TRBJ2-6	CSASNRASSGANVLTF
TRBV5-1	TRBJ1-1	CASSLNPGQESSWAFF
TRBV10-3	TRBJ2-7	CAIRESGTSGTEQYF
TRBV18	TRBJ2-1	CASSPGLAGGNEQFF
TRBV24-1	TRBJ2-1	CATSDHTLQGKAGNEQFF
TRBV7-6	TRBJ1-1	CASSPQGARGGTEAFF
TRBV10-3	TRBJ1-2	CAISPTGRGDVGGYTF
TRBV5-1	TRBJ2-7	CASSLEQGSQQYF
TRBV9	TRBJ2-2	CASSVVQGRNTGELFF
TRBV7-2	TRBJ2-2	CASSARQGGTGELFF
TRBV5-1	TRBJ2-3	CASSPLTGSTDTQYF
TRBV18	TRBJ2-7	CASSPESAGGYEQYF
TRBV4-3	TRBJ1-2	CASSQDRTAYGYTF
TRBV7-2	TRBJ1-5	CASSSQGIKQPQHF
TRBV7-8	TRBJ2-2	CASSLAGLATGELFF
TRBV19	TRBJ1-5	CASSGQVPQPQHF
TRBV6-4	TRBJ2-3	CASSVSGKDTQYF
TRBV27	TRBJ2-3	CASSFAGSGDTQYF
TRBV7-9	TRBJ1-3	CASSFGQGFSGNTIYF
TRBV28	TRBJ1-4	CASSTGGLGEKLFF
TRBV19	TRBJ2-7	CASSILAGGIYEQYF
TRBV19	TRBJ1-2	CASSDRDYGYTF
TRBV28	TRBJ1-2	CASSFTPNYGYTF
TRBV4-3	TRBJ2-3	CASRPRTGTDTQYF
TRBV6-6	TRBJ2-2	CASSYGSPGELFF
TRBV7-2	TRBJ1-2	CASSYNQDRVRYTF
TRBV7-3	TRBJ1-6	CASSLNTGRGNSPLHF
TRBV27	TRBJ2-5	CASRGRLAGVRETQYF
TRBV15	TRBJ2-5	CATSRYPGLQTQYF